Listed below are T cell receptor beta chains from one sample, sequenced in a study of blood T cell repertoires in COVID-19. TCRdb keeps only in-frame clones here, not all; method: immunoSEQ multiplex PCR. Of roughly 230,000 clones listed, nearly 90% are singletons. Sequenced input: peripheral blood. The origin of the receptors is a woman aged 55-69 years with COVID-19, enrolled during active disease. CDR3s include the opening cysteine and the closing phenylalanine or tryptophan. Each record gives: J gene, V gene, CDR3 protein.

J gene: TRBJ2-1; V gene: TRBV5-1; CDR3 protein: CASRQGQGPYNEQFF
J gene: TRBJ1-3; V gene: TRBV18; CDR3 protein: CASSTKGDYMGNTIYF
J gene: TRBJ2-1; V gene: TRBV11-2; CDR3 protein: CASSLDPQAGRRGEQFF
J gene: TRBJ1-6; V gene: TRBV5-6; CDR3 protein: CASSLSGTYYNSPLHF
J gene: TRBJ1-6; V gene: TRBV7-2; CDR3 protein: CASSRTGQNNSPLHF
J gene: TRBJ2-1; V gene: TRBV7-8; CDR3 protein: CASTSSYEQFF
J gene: TRBJ1-6; V gene: TRBV19; CDR3 protein: CASSGTGGNSPLHF
J gene: TRBJ2-5; V gene: TRBV30; CDR3 protein: CAWSLQETQYF
J gene: TRBJ2-3; V gene: TRBV5-4; CDR3 protein: CASSLSGGGTDTQYF
J gene: TRBJ1-1; V gene: TRBV29-1; CDR3 protein: CTLGSGTEAFF
J gene: TRBJ1-1; V gene: TRBV13; CDR3 protein: CASSPRRIGAFF
J gene: TRBJ1-1; V gene: TRBV12-3/TRBV12-4; CDR3 protein: CASSLLATEAFF
J gene: TRBJ2-3; V gene: TRBV19; CDR3 protein: CASSTTPRDTQYF
J gene: TRBJ1-2; V gene: TRBV11-2; CDR3 protein: CASSSTGNYGYTF
J gene: TRBJ2-1; V gene: TRBV18; CDR3 protein: CASSPPLAGKNNEQFF
J gene: TRBJ2-1; V gene: TRBV30; CDR3 protein: CAWSGGLVHFF
J gene: TRBJ2-5; V gene: TRBV11-1; CDR3 protein: CASSLGQGETQYF
J gene: TRBJ1-1; V gene: TRBV28; CDR3 protein: CASSLSGLQGPEAFF
J gene: TRBJ1-5; V gene: TRBV19; CDR3 protein: CASSTGQGRNQPQHF
J gene: TRBJ1-2; V gene: TRBV4-1; CDR3 protein: CASSQPLTGYLHGYTF
J gene: TRBJ2-3; V gene: TRBV9; CDR3 protein: CASSVRGAGTDTQYF
J gene: TRBJ1-5; V gene: TRBV6-1; CDR3 protein: CASSGARDRGWSNQPQHF
J gene: TRBJ1-2; V gene: TRBV5-1; CDR3 protein: CASSSQGDGYTF
J gene: TRBJ1-5; V gene: TRBV27; CDR3 protein: CASSLSVAGTGNQPQHF
J gene: TRBJ1-2; V gene: TRBV2; CDR3 protein: CASRGLLANYGYTF
J gene: TRBJ1-4; V gene: TRBV18; CDR3 protein: CASSPNLSWGEEKLFF
J gene: TRBJ1-4; V gene: TRBV7-9; CDR3 protein: CASSYGTGSEKLFF
J gene: TRBJ2-2; V gene: TRBV11-2; CDR3 protein: CASSFIRSTGELFF
J gene: TRBJ1-2; V gene: TRBV4-2; CDR3 protein: CASSQDLGASSIGYTF
J gene: TRBJ2-2; V gene: TRBV5-1; CDR3 protein: CASNPPGQGVTGELFF
J gene: TRBJ2-7; V gene: TRBV4-2; CDR3 protein: CASSQRTNLAYEQYF
J gene: TRBJ1-3; V gene: TRBV2; CDR3 protein: CASTSGARLGNTIYF
J gene: TRBJ1-6; V gene: TRBV9; CDR3 protein: CASSVGTTNSPLHF
J gene: TRBJ1-5; V gene: TRBV15; CDR3 protein: CATSRPADRGHSNQPQHF
J gene: TRBJ2-3; V gene: TRBV6-5; CDR3 protein: CASSRGATDTQYF
J gene: TRBJ1-1; V gene: TRBV7-2; CDR3 protein: CASSRTGLTEAFF
J gene: TRBJ1-2; V gene: TRBV5-4; CDR3 protein: CASSRDGGGNGYTF
J gene: TRBJ2-7; V gene: TRBV5-1; CDR3 protein: CASSLDLRGYEQYF
J gene: TRBJ2-2; V gene: TRBV18; CDR3 protein: CASSPLGQGATGELFF
J gene: TRBJ2-5; V gene: TRBV6-6; CDR3 protein: CASSPVGPTGTQYF
J gene: TRBJ1-2; V gene: TRBV6-5; CDR3 protein: CASRPPANYGYTF
J gene: TRBJ2-1; V gene: TRBV20-1; CDR3 protein: CSARDPNEQFF
J gene: TRBJ1-1; V gene: TRBV4-2; CDR3 protein: CASSQGSESDTEAFF
J gene: TRBJ2-3; V gene: TRBV5-6; CDR3 protein: CASSPGTEPPQYF
J gene: TRBJ2-5; V gene: TRBV2; CDR3 protein: CASSKDRAQETQYF
J gene: TRBJ1-3; V gene: TRBV5-1; CDR3 protein: CASSLVQRASGNTIYF
J gene: TRBJ2-3; V gene: TRBV27; CDR3 protein: CASSPSAWRGRTDTQYF
J gene: TRBJ1-6; V gene: TRBV7-3; CDR3 protein: CASSFNRGPLHF
J gene: TRBJ2-7; V gene: TRBV6-5; CDR3 protein: CASSYAYRANEQYF
J gene: TRBJ2-7; V gene: TRBV5-6; CDR3 protein: CASSLNDRYEQYF
J gene: TRBJ2-2; V gene: TRBV7-2; CDR3 protein: CASSPGRGGNGELFF
J gene: TRBJ1-1; V gene: TRBV7-9; CDR3 protein: CASSLVRGNTEAFF
J gene: TRBJ1-2; V gene: TRBV10-3; CDR3 protein: CAISESSGTGDGYTF